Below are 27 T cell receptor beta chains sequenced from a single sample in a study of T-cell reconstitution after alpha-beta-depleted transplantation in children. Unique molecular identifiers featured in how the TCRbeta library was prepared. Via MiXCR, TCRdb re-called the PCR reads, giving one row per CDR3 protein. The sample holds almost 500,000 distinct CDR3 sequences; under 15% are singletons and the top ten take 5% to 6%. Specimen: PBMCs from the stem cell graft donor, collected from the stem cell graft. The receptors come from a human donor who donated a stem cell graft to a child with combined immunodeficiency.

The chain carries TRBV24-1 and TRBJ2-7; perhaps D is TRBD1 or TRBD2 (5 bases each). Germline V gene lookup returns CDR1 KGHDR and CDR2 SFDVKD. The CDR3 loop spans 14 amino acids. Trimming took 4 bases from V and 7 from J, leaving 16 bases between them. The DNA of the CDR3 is TGTGCCACCAGTGAACCCGGGACGGCAAGTGAGCAGTACTTC. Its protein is CATSEPGTASEQYF.

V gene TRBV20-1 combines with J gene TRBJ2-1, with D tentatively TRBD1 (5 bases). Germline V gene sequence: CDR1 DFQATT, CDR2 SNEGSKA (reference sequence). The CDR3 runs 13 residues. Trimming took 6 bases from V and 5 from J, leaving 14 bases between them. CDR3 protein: CSAFTGLHNEQFF. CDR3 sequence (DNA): TGCAGTGCGTTTACAGGATTACACAATGAGCAGTTCTTC.

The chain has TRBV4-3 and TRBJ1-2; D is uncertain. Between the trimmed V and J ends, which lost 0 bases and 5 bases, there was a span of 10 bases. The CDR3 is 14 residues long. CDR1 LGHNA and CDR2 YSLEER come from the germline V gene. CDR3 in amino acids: CASSQEVWQYGYTF. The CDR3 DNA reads TGCGCCAGCAGCCAAGAGGTCTGGCAGTATGGCTACACCTTC.

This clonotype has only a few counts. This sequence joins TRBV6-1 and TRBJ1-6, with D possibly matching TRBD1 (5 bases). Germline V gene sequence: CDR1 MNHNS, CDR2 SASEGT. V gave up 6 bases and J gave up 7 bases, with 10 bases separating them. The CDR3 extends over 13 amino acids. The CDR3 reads CASRATENSPLHF. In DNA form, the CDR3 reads TGTGCCAGCAGGGCGACAGAGAATTCACCCCTCCACTTT.

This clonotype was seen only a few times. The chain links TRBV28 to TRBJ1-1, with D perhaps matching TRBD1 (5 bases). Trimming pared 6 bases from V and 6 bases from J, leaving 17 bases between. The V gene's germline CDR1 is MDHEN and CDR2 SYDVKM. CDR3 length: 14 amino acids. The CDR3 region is CASRDPGAEPEAFF. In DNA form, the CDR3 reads TGTGCCAGCAGAGACCCTGGGGCCGAGCCTGAAGCTTTCTTT. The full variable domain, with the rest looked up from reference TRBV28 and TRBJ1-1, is DVKVTQSSRYLVKRTGEKVFLECVQDMDHENMFWYRQDPGLGLRLIYFSYDVKMKEKGDIPEGYSVSREKKERFSLILESASTNQTSMYLCASRDPGAEPEAFFGQGTRLTVV.

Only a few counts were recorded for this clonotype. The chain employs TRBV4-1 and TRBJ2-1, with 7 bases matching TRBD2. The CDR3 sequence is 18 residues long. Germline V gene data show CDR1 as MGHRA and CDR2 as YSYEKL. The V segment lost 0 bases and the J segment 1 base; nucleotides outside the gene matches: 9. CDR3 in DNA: TGCGCCAGCAGCCAAGATCCATTCCCCGGGGGGTCCTACAATGAGCAGTTCTTC. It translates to CASSQDPFPGGSYNEQFF.

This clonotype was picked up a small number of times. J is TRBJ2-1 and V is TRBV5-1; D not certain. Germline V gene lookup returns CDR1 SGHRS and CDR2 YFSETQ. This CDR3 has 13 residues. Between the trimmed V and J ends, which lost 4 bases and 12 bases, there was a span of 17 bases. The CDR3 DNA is TGCGCCAGCAGCCCGGATGACCCCTGGGGGCAGTTCTTC. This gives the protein CASSPDDPWGQFF.

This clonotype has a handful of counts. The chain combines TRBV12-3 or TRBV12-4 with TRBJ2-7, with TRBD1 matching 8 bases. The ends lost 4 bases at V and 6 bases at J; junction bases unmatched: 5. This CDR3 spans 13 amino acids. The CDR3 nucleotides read TGTGCCAGCAGTTGGACAGGGCTGGGCGAGCAGTACTTC. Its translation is CASSWTGLGEQYF.

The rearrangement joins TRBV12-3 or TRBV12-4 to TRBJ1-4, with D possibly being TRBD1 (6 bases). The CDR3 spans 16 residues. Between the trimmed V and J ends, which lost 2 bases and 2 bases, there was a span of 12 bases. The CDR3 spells CASSLRGGSTNEKLFF. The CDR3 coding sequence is TGTGCCAGCAGTTTAAGAGGGGGGTCTACTAATGAAAAACTGTTTTTT.

This chain's CDR3 is CASSLSEPGQPQHF. CDR3 nucleotides: TGTGCCAGCAGCTTAAGTGAGCCTGGTCAGCCCCAGCATTTT. V and J are TRBV7-9 and TRBJ1-5, with unresolved D. CDR1 is SEHNR, CDR2 FQNEAQ, per germline (reference sequence). The V end lost 2 bases, the J end lost 6 bases, and 11 bases lay between the germline ends. This CDR3 has 14 residues.

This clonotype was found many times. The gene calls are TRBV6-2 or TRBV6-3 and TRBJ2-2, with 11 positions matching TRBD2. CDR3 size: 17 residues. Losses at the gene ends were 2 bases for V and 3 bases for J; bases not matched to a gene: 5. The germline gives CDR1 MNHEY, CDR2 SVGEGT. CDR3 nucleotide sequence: TGTGCCAGCAGTTACACTAGCGGGAGCTCTTACACCGGGGAGCTGTTTTTT. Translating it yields CASSYTSGSSYTGELFF.

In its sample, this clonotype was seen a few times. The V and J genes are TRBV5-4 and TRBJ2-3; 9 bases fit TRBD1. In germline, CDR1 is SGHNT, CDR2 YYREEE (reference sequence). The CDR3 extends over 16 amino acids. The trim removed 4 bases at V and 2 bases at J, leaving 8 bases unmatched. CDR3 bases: TGTGCCAGCAGCCTACGGACAGGGGTTCCCACAGATACGCAGTATTTT. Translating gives CASSLRTGVPTDTQYF.

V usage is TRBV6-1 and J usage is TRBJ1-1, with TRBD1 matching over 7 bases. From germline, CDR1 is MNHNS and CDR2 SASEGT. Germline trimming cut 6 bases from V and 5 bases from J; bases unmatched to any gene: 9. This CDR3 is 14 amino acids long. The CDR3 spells CASRVDRERTEAFF. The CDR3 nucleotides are TGTGCCAGCAGGGTCGACAGGGAGAGGACTGAAGCTTTCTTT.

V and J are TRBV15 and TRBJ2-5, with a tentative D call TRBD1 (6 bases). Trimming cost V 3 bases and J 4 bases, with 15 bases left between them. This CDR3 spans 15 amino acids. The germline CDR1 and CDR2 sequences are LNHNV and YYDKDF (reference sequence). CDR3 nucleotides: TGTGCCACCAGCAGCCGAGGGGGTATGGGAGAGACCCAGTACTTC. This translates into CATSSRGGMGETQYF.

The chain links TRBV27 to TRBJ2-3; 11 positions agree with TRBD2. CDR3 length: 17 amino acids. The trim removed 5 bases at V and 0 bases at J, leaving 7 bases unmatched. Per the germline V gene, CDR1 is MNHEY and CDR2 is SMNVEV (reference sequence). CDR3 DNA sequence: TGTGCCAGCAGTGGCTGGGGACTAGCGGATAGCACAGATACGCAGTATTTT. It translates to CASSGWGLADSTDTQYF.

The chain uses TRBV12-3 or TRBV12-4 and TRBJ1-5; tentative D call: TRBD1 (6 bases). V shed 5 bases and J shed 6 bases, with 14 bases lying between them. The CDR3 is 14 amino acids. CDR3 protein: CASSRGGPIQPQHF. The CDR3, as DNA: TGTGCCAGCAGTAGGGGGGGGCCGATTCAGCCCCAGCATTTT.

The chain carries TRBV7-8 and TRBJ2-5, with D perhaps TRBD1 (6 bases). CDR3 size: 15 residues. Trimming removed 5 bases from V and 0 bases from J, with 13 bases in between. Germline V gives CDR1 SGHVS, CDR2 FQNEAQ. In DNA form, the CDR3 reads TGTGCCAGCAGCACAGGTACAGGGTACCAAGAGACCCAGTACTTC. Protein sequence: CASSTGTGYQETQYF.

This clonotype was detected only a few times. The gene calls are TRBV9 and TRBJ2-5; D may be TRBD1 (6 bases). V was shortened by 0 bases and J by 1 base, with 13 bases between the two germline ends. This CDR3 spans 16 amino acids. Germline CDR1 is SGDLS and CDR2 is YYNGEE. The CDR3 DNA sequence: TGTGCCAGCAGCGTAGGTGCCAGGGGATTCCAAGAGACCCAGTACTTC. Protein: CASSVGARGFQETQYF.

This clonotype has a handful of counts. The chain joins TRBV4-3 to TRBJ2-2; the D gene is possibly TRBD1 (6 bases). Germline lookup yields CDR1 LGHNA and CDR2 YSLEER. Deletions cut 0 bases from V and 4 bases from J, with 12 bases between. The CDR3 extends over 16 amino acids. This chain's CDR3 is CASSQDLGAGTGELFF. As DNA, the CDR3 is TGCGCCAGCAGCCAAGATCTGGGGGCGGGCACCGGGGAGCTGTTTTTT.

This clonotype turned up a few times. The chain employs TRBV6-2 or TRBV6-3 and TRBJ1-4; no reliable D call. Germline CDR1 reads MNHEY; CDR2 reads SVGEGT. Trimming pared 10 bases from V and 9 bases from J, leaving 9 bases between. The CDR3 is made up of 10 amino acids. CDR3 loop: CATREKKLFF. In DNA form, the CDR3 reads TGTGCCACAAGGGAAAAAAAACTGTTTTTT.

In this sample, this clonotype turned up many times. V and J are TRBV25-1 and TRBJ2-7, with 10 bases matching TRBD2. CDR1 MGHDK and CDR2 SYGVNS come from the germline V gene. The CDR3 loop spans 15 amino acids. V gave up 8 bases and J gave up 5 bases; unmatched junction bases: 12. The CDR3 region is CASENPSGSVNEQYF. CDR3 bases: TGTGCCAGCGAGAATCCTAGCGGGAGTGTCAACGAGCAGTACTTC.

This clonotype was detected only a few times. The CDR3 DNA reads as TGCAGCGTTGACGGAGGGAATGGGGGCTACACCTTC. Translated: CSVDGGNGGYTF. The V gene is TRBV29-1, the J gene TRBJ1-2; D is unclear. CDR3 length: 12 amino acids. CDR1 is SQVTM and CDR2 is ANQGSEA in the germline V gene. The germline V and J ends were trimmed by 3 bases and 8 bases, with 13 bases remaining between them.

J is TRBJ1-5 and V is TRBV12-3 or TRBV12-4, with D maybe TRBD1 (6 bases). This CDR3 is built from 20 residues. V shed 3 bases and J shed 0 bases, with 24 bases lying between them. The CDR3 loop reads CASSFYNPLQGRLSNQPQHF. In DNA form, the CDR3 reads TGTGCCAGCAGTTTCTACAATCCTCTTCAGGGGCGTCTTAGCAATCAGCCCCAGCATTTT.

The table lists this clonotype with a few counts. CDR3: CASRTGVGTEAFF. CDR3 DNA sequence: TGTGCCAGCCGGACAGGGGTTGGAACTGAAGCTTTCTTT. V usage is TRBV12-3 or TRBV12-4 and J usage is TRBJ1-1; TRBD1 matches at 9 bases. J lost 5 bases, V lost 8 bases, and 6 bases had no gene match. The CDR3 is made up of 13 amino acids.

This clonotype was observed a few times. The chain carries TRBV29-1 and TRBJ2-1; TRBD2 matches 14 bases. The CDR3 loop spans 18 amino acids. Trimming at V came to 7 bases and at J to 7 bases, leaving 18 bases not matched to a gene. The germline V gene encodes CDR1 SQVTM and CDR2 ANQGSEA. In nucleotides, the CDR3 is TGCAGCGCTTTCAGAGTCAGAGGGACTAGCGGGAGTGGGAATGAGCAGTTCTTC. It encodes CSAFRVRGTSGSGNEQFF.

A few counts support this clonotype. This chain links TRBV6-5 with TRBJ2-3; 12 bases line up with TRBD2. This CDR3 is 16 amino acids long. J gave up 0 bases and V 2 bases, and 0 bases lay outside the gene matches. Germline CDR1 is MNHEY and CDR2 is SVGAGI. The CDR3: CASSYLAGGSTDTQYF. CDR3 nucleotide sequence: TGTGCCAGCAGTTACCTAGCGGGGGGGAGCACAGATACGCAGTATTTT.

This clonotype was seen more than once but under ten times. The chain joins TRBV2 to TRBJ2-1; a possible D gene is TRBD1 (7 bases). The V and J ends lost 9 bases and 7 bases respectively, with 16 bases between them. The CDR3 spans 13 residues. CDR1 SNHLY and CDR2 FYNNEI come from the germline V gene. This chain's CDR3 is CARGGQSGNEQFF. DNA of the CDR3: TGTGCCAGGGGGGGACAGTCCGGGAATGAGCAGTTCTTC.